Each of the 5 T cell receptor beta chains below was sequenced from the same sample in a study of blood T cells in healthy people across ages. Together with a sample-barcoded 5' primer, a J-beta primer mix was included in a second PCR lasting roughly 6 to 12 cycles. In TCRdb, the 5' RACE reads were re-called with MiXCR into one record per CDR3 protein. The table has over 1,500,000 distinct CDR3 sequences, 49% seen once. The sequenced sample consisted of blood. All receptors come from a woman aged 40 to 50 in good health.

The sample holds a few counts of this clonotype. The rearrangement uses TRBV12-3 or TRBV12-4 and TRBJ2-1; the match to TRBD1 covers 10 bases. The V segment lost 5 bases and the J segment 7 bases; nucleotides outside the gene matches: 8. The CDR3 is made up of 15 amino acids. The CDR3 DNA reads as TGTGCCAGCAGTCCCGACAGGGGGCCAAGAAATGAGCAGTTCTTC. Its protein is CASSPDRGPRNEQFF.

This clonotype turned up a few times. DNA of the CDR3: TGCGCCAGCACGCTGGGCACCAGCACAGATACGCAGTATTTT. Its translation: CASTLGTSTDTQYF. The V call is TRBV5-1, the J call TRBJ2-3; D is uncertain. Germline CDR1 and CDR2: SGHRS and YFSETQ. The ends were cut back, 6 bases at V and 0 bases at J, with 11 bases in the middle. This CDR3 region has 14 residues. Looking up the rest from reference TRBV5-1 and TRBJ2-3 gives the full variable domain: KAGVTQTPRYLIKTRGQQVTLSCSPISGHRSVSWYQQTPGQGLQFLFEYFSETQRNKGNFPGRFSGRQFSNSRSEMNVSTLELGDSALYLCASTLGTSTDTQYFGPGTRLTVL.

The chain recombines TRBV6-1 with TRBJ1-2; D is ambiguous. V lost 1 base to trimming and J lost 8 bases, with 14 bases between them. Germline V gene lookup returns CDR1 MNHNS and CDR2 SASEGT. CDR3 length: 14 residues. The CDR3 loop reads CASSEVPPREGYTF. CDR3 in DNA: TGTGCCAGCAGTGAAGTTCCCCCCCGGGAGGGCTACACCTTC.

The sample holds a few counts of this clonotype. This rearrangement joins TRBV2 to TRBJ2-6; D uncertain. V lost 4 bases, J lost 0 bases, and 16 bases lay in between. This CDR3 has 18 amino acids. Germline CDR1 and CDR2: SNHLY and FYNNEI. CDR3 in DNA: TGTGCCAGCAGTGTAAAAGGGTATTCCCACTCTGGGGCCAACGTCCTGACTTTC. Translated: CASSVKGYSHSGANVLTF.

This clonotype occurred a few times. V usage is TRBV29-1 and J usage is TRBJ2-5, with no clear D. Trimming stripped 6 bases from V and 4 bases from J, with 12 bases between. Germline loops: CDR1 SQVTM, CDR2 ANQGSEA. CDR3 length equals 12 residues. The CDR3 reads CSVGFLGETQYF. CDR3 bases: TGCAGCGTGGGGTTTTTAGGAGAGACCCAGTACTTC.